This entry lists 24 T cell receptor beta chains sequenced from one sample in a study of radiotherapy plus CTLA-4 blockade in lung cancer. Profiling relied on immunoSEQ multiplex PCR, and the TCRdb table lists in-frame clones only, not all of them. The table shows 55,000 to 80,000 clones, with roughly 75% occurring only once. Sequencing used peripheral blood, obtained from a patient treated with radiotherapy plus ipilimumab. These receptors originate from a human donor with non-small cell lung cancer who had a complete response to radiotherapy plus ipilimumab.

The chain carries TRBV4-1 and TRBJ2-7; possible D gene TRBD1, 6 bases. The V end was cut by 1 base, the J end by 2 bases, with 12 bases between. Germline assignment: CDR1 MGHRA and CDR2 YSYEKL. CDR3 size: 15 residues. This CDR3 is CASSQGPQGPYEQYF. Here the CDR3 DNA reads TGCGCCAGCAGCCAAGGCCCACAGGGCCCCTACGAGCAGTACTTC.

This clone was seen only once. The V gene is TRBV2, the J gene TRBJ2-1; no firm D call. This CDR3 spans 13 amino acids. Germline V gives CDR1 SNHLY, CDR2 FYNNEI. Trimming removed 7 bases from V and 2 bases from J, with 9 bases in between. The CDR3 loop is CASTAGAYNEQFF. DNA of the CDR3: TGTGCCAGCACGGCAGGAGCCTACAATGAGCAGTTCTTC.

CDR3 loop: CASSFVDGGRANVLTF. The CDR3 bases are TGTGCCAGCAGCTTCGTCGACGGCGGGCGGGCCAACGTCCTGACTTTC. J is TRBJ2-6 and V is TRBV14, with a weak D call TRBD2 (5 bases). Germline V gives CDR1 SGHDN, CDR2 FVKESK. The length of the CDR3 is 16 residues. V lost 5 bases and J lost 5, with 16 bases in between.

V gene TRBV12-5 combines with J gene TRBJ2-5, with D perhaps TRBD2 (5 bases). The germline V gene encodes CDR1 LGHNT and CDR2 FRNRAP. Trimming shortened V by 4 bases and J by 1 base, and 10 bases separated the two germline ends. There are 14 residues in the CDR3. The CDR3 is CASGSRATQETQYF. Here the CDR3 DNA reads TGTGCTAGTGGTTCGAGGGCCACCCAAGAGACCCAGTACTTC.

The rearrangement joins TRBV15 to TRBJ2-7; D call uncertain. Germline loops: CDR1 LNHNV, CDR2 YYDKDF (reference sequence). The CDR3 extends over 14 amino acids. V lost 0 bases to trimming and J lost 0 bases, with 6 bases between them. Here the CDR3 DNA reads TGTGCCACCAGCAGAGATCGGAACTCCTACGAGCAGTACGTC. The encoded protein is CATSRDRNSYEQYV.

The J gene is TRBJ1-2, the V gene TRBV7-2, with TRBD1 as a possible D gene (5 bases). This CDR3 has 13 residues. Germline V gene data show CDR1 as SGHTA and CDR2 as FQGNSA. Trimming shortened V by 5 bases and J by 8 bases, and 15 bases separated the two germline ends. The CDR3 region is CASSPPTATGYTF. CDR3 DNA sequence: TGTGCCAGCAGCCCCCCGACAGCGACCGGCTACACCTTC.

This clone was counted only a few times. Other DNA sequences in this specimen translate into the identical CDR3. The chain's CDR3 is CASSLGSETQYF. DNA of the CDR3: TGTGCCAGCAGCTTAGGTTCAGAGACCCAGTACTTC. The chain uses TRBV11-2 and TRBJ2-5; D gene uncertain. The CDR3 is made up of 12 amino acids. Germline CDR1 reads SGHAT; CDR2 reads FQNNGV. Trimming shortened V by 1 base and J by 4 bases, and 4 bases separated the two germline ends.

This chain joins TRBV4-3 and TRBJ2-7; D is unclear. Trimming removed 2 bases at V and 1 base at J, with 6 bases between. Germline CDR1 is LGHNA and CDR2 is YSLEER. CDR3 size: 13 residues. DNA of the CDR3: TGCGCCAGCAGCCAAAGCAGTTCCTACGAGCAGTACTTC. It codes for CASSQSSSYEQYF.

This chain uses TRBV13 with TRBJ1-1, with unresolved D. CDR1 and CDR2 from the germline V gene are PRHDT and FYEKMQ (reference sequence). Trimming removed 5 bases at V and 6 bases at J, with 10 bases between. There are 12 residues in the CDR3. CDR3 nucleotide sequence: TGTGCCAGCAGCCTCGGCGGGGCTGAAGCTTTCTTT. Protein product: CASSLGGAEAFF.

This clone was detected once. This chain connects TRBV19 to TRBJ2-3, with D perhaps matching TRBD1 (5 bases). CDR3 size: 15 residues. Germline V lookup: CDR1 LNHDA, CDR2 SQIVND (reference sequence). V lost 4 bases and J 4 bases, leaving 15 bases between the germline ends. The CDR3 is CASSTWGSGADTQYF. The CDR3 DNA sequence: TGTGCCAGTAGTACCTGGGGCTCTGGCGCAGATACGCAGTATTTT.

V gene TRBV2 combines with J gene TRBJ2-7; 10 bases match TRBD1. Germline CDR1 reads SNHLY; CDR2 reads FYNNEI. V shed 9 bases, J shed 4 bases, and the junction held 9 bases outside the gene matches. This CDR3 is built from 14 residues. The CDR3 reads CASQRSGQGYEQYF. The CDR3 coding sequence is TGTGCCAGTCAACGCTCGGGACAGGGGTACGAGCAGTACTTC.

This sequence joins TRBV5-1 and TRBJ2-1, with a weak D call TRBD2 (6 bases). This CDR3 is 16 amino acids long. Germline V gene lookup returns CDR1 SGHRS and CDR2 YFSETQ. Trimming stripped 0 bases from V and 8 bases from J, with 18 bases between. In DNA form, the CDR3 reads TGCGCCAGCAGCTTGGGGACGGGGGAGAGGGGAGATGAGCAGTTCTTC. This encodes CASSLGTGERGDEQFF.

The chain links TRBV13 to TRBJ1-1; D is possibly TRBD1 (6 bases). The CDR3 has 16 amino acids. The germline V gene encodes CDR1 PRHDT and CDR2 FYEKMQ (reference sequence). V shed 6 bases and J shed 1 base, with 18 bases lying between them. CDR3 in amino acids: CASSRGGGLANTEAFF. The CDR3 DNA reads as TGTGCCAGCAGTCGCGGGGGGGGGCTGGCGAACACTGAAGCTTTCTTT.

The rearrangement joins TRBV28 to TRBJ1-5; D call uncertain. The CDR3 consists of 13 residues. The germline gives CDR1 MDHEN, CDR2 SYDVKM. The germline V and J ends were trimmed by 10 bases and 3 bases, with 13 bases remaining between them. CDR3 region: CATHGGYNQPQHF. DNA for the CDR3: TGTGCCACCCACGGAGGGTACAATCAGCCCCAGCATTTT.

V and J are TRBV27 and TRBJ1-5; weak D call: TRBD1 (5 bases). The CDR3 totals 14 residues. V lost 0 bases and J lost 7, with 10 bases in between. CDR1 and CDR2 from the germline V gene are MNHEY and SMNVEV (reference sequence). As DNA, the CDR3 is TGTGCCAGCAGTTTATCAAGGGGCGGGCAGCCCCAGCATTTT. As protein: CASSLSRGGQPQHF.

The chain links TRBV9 to TRBJ2-3; weak D call: TRBD2 (7 bases). This CDR3 region has 14 residues. Germline V gene sequence: CDR1 SGDLS, CDR2 YYNGEE. V lost 3 bases, J lost 4 bases, and 12 bases lay in between. The CDR3 spells CASSEGGFADTQYF. CDR3 nucleotides: TGTGCCAGCAGCGAGGGGGGGTTCGCAGATACGCAGTATTTT.

Details on this clone: At the DNA level, this CDR3 is encoded by other sequences in the same sample as well. The chain couples TRBV6-5 to TRBJ1-1; 7 bases line up with TRBD1. V lost 0 bases, J lost 0 bases, and 4 bases stayed unmatched. Per germline, CDR1 MNHEY and CDR2 SVGAGI. This CDR3 has 16 residues. CDR3 loop: CASSYSLDRMNTEAFF. The CDR3 DNA reads as TGTGCCAGCAGTTACTCATTGGACAGGATGAACACTGAAGCTTTCTTT.

This chain uses TRBV15 with TRBJ2-3; D unclear. The germline V gene has CDR1 LNHNV and CDR2 YYDKDF (reference sequence). V was pared by 0 bases and J by 0 bases, with 10 bases between. The CDR3 spans 16 residues. CDR3 loop: CATSRELAESTDTQYF. The CDR3 nucleotides read TGTGCCACCAGCAGAGAGTTGGCAGAAAGCACAGATACGCAGTATTTT.

The rearrangement links TRBV2 to TRBJ2-6, with TRBD2 as a possible D gene (6 bases). Germline CDR1 is SNHLY and CDR2 is FYNNEI. There are 14 residues in the CDR3. The ends were cut back, 11 bases at V and 0 bases at J, with 11 bases in the middle. CDR3 DNA sequence: TGTGCCTGTAGGAGGGGCTCTGGGGCCAACGTCCTGACTTTC. This sequence encodes CACRRGSGANVLTF.

The chain recombines TRBV11-2 with TRBJ2-2; perhaps TRBD1 as D (5 bases). The CDR3 is 13 residues long. Germline values: CDR1 SGHAT, CDR2 FQNNGV. V lost 0 bases and J 9 bases, leaving 8 bases between the germline ends. The CDR3 spells CASSLDRARELFF. Written as DNA, the CDR3 is TGTGCCAGCAGCTTAGACAGGGCCCGGGAGCTGTTTTTT.

The J gene is TRBJ1-2, the V gene TRBV29-1; D possibly corresponds to TRBD1 (5 bases). V was pared by 8 bases and J by 7 bases, with 17 bases between. The CDR3 has 12 amino acids. Germline CDR1 and CDR2: SQVTM and ANQGSEA. In DNA, the CDR3 is TGCAGCCTAGGGACGTCCGCCTCTGGCTACACCTTC. Its protein product is CSLGTSASGYTF.

This clone came up a few times. This chain uses TRBV30 with TRBJ2-7; 10 positions match TRBD1. Per germline, CDR1 GTSNPN and CDR2 SVGIG (reference sequence). The CDR3 covers 20 residues. V shed 2 bases, J shed 1 base, and the junction held 20 bases outside the gene matches. The CDR3 protein is CAWSLTLLRQGAVESYEQYF. As DNA, the CDR3 is TGTGCCTGGAGTCTTACACTTCTTAGACAGGGGGCGGTCGAATCCTACGAGCAGTACTTC.

Notes on this clone: The same CDR3 also results from other DNA sequences found in this sample. This chain uses TRBV30 with TRBJ1-2, with 9 bases matching TRBD1. V shed 3 bases and J 0 bases; nucleotides not matched to a gene: 5. CDR1 and CDR2 from the germline V gene are GTSNPN and SVGIG (reference sequence). This CDR3 is 15 amino acids long. In DNA form, the CDR3 reads TGTGCCTGGAGGGGACAGGGCCTCCCTAACTATGGCTACACCTTC. Residues: CAWRGQGLPNYGYTF.

The chain joins TRBV11-2 to TRBJ1-1, with 8 positions matching TRBD1. Germline V gene data show CDR1 as SGHAT and CDR2 as FQNNGV. V dropped 8 bases and J dropped 0; count of bases not matched to a gene: 5. The CDR3 totals 14 residues. The CDR3 protein is CASRPGQVNTEAFF. CDR3 in DNA: TGTGCCAGCCGACCGGGACAGGTGAACACTGAAGCTTTCTTT.